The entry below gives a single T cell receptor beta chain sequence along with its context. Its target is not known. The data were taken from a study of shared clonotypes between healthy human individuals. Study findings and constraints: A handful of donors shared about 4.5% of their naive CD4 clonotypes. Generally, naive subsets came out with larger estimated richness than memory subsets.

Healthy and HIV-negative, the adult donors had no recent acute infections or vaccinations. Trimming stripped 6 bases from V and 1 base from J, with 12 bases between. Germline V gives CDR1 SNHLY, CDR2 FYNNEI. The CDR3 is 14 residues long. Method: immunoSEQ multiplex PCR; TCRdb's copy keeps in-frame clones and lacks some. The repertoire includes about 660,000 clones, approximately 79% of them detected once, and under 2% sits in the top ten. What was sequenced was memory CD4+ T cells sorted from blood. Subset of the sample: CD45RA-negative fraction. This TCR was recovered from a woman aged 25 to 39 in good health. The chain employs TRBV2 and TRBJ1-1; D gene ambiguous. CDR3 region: CASRPLTTNTEAFF. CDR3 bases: TGTGCCAGCAGGCCGCTCACAACGAACACTGAAGCTTTCTTT.